These 21 T cell receptor beta chains were all obtained from the same sample, sequenced in a study of human T cells and chemical hapten exposure. MiXCR, run by TCRdb on the RACE reads, gives a single entry per CDR3 protein. The sample contains more than 45,000 distinct CDR3 sequences, around 12% of which appear only once. Time point denoted: patch test 3, about 24 weeks after DPC sensitization. Treatment indicated: therapeutic diphenylcyclopropenone sensitization with weekly scalp DPC. The material was whole blood, obtained in connection with sensitization to the hapten diphenylcyclopropenone (DPC). The receptor source for this set is a man aged 25 to 40 with alopecia areata. Some clones in this sample may be carry-over from other donors' samples.

This clonotype was recorded a few times. The rearrangement joins TRBV2 to TRBJ1-1, with a tentative D call TRBD1 (5 bases). The germline CDR1 and CDR2 sequences are SNHLY and FYNNEI. Trimming shortened V by 6 bases and J by 6 bases, and 14 bases separated the two germline ends. The CDR3 consists of 13 residues. The CDR3: CASSGALVAEAFF. The CDR3 region has the DNA TGTGCCAGCAGCGGGGCGTTAGTTGCTGAAGCTTTCTTT.

This clonotype was counted a few times. CDR3 region: CASSPYRDSHTEAFF. The CDR3 region has the DNA TGTGCCAGCAGCCCATACCGGGACAGTCACACTGAAGCTTTCTTT. The chain links TRBV9 to TRBJ1-1; 7 positions match TRBD1. Germline CDR1 and CDR2: SGDLS and YYNGEE. The junction had 9 bases not matched to a gene; V was cut back by 4 bases and J by 3 bases. The CDR3 runs 15 residues.

This clonotype was recorded many times. V usage is TRBV7-6 and J usage is TRBJ2-7, with D possibly being TRBD1 or TRBD2 (5 bases each). Germline CDR1 and CDR2: SGHVS and FNYEAQ. The CDR3 runs to 14 residues. Trimming removed 4 bases at V and 6 bases at J, with 16 bases between. CDR3 sequence reads: CASSSTGTLIEQYF. Here the CDR3 DNA reads TGTGCCAGCAGCTCGACCGGGACCTTAATCGAGCAGTACTTC.

The table lists this clonotype with a few counts. The chain combines TRBV6-6 with TRBJ1-4, with no clear D. There are 12 residues in the CDR3. V was clipped by 3 bases and J by 5 bases, with 4 bases between them. Germline values: CDR1 MNHNY, CDR2 SVGAGI (reference sequence). CDR3 DNA sequence: TGTGCCAGCAGTTATCCCAATGAAAAACTGTTTTTT. It is translated as CASSYPNEKLFF.

The chain joins TRBV9 to TRBJ2-3; D not certain. V lost 0 bases and J lost 0, with 5 bases in between. The V gene's germline CDR1 is SGDLS and CDR2 YYNGEE. This CDR3 region has 14 residues. The CDR3 reads CASSVAPSTDTQYF. In nucleotides, the CDR3 is TGTGCCAGCAGCGTAGCCCCTAGCACAGATACGCAGTATTTT.

This clonotype was seen repeatedly, ten times or more. The chain employs TRBV20-1 and TRBJ1-5; 9 nucleotides match TRBD1. CDR1 and CDR2 (germline): DFQATT, SNEGSKA (reference sequence). The CDR3 covers 13 residues. The CDR3 DNA reads as TGCAGCACAGGGGGCAATTTGGATCAGCCCCAGCATTTT. This gives the protein CSTGGNLDQPQHF.

The V gene is TRBV10-3, the J gene TRBJ2-3; 7 bases align to TRBD1. Germline values: CDR1 ENHRY, CDR2 SYGVKD. Losses at the gene ends were 5 bases for V and 4 bases for J; bases not matched to a gene: 15. The CDR3 has 17 residues. CDR3 sequence (DNA): TGTGCCATCAGTCCGGGATTGCAGGGGGTTATTTCAGATACGCAGTATTTT. This sequence encodes CAISPGLQGVISDTQYF.

The chain employs TRBV28 and TRBJ2-7, with no clear D. CDR3 length equals 12 residues. Germline loops: CDR1 MDHEN, CDR2 SYDVKM. V was clipped by 2 bases and J by 4 bases, with 6 bases between them. The CDR3 here is CASSLQEYEQYF. CDR3 bases: TGTGCCAGCAGTTTACAGGAGTACGAGCAGTACTTC.

This clonotype was seen ten or more times. The chain links TRBV4-3 to TRBJ1-3; the D gene is possibly TRBD1 (5 bases). The V end lost 0 bases, the J end lost 6 bases, and 15 bases lay between the germline ends. This CDR3 has 16 residues. CDR1 and CDR2 from the germline V gene are LGHNA and YSLEER. The CDR3 DNA reads as TGCGCCAGCAGCCAAGAGGGGAACAGGATGCTAAACACCATATATTTT. It is translated as CASSQEGNRMLNTIYF.

This clonotype has only a few counts. The rearrangement uses TRBV10-3 and TRBJ2-2, with a weak D call TRBD1 (5 bases). The CDR3 contains 15 residues. The germline V and J ends were trimmed by 4 bases and 3 bases, with 12 bases remaining between them. CDR1 is ENHRY, CDR2 SYGVKD, per germline. The CDR3 loop is CAISAQGDDTGELFF. The DNA of the CDR3 is TGTGCCATCAGTGCGCAGGGTGACGACACCGGGGAGCTGTTTTTT.

There are many counts of this clonotype. This sequence joins TRBV20-1 and TRBJ2-4, with D perhaps given as TRBD1 or TRBD2 (6 bases each). V was shortened by 7 bases and J by 0 bases, with 10 bases between the two germline ends. This CDR3 has 13 residues. Germline assignment: CDR1 DFQATT and CDR2 SNEGSKA (reference sequence). CDR3 sequence: CSEGGLAKNIQYF. CDR3 DNA sequence: TGCAGTGAGGGGGGCCTAGCCAAAAACATTCAGTACTTC.

In its sample, this clonotype was seen a few times. V usage is TRBV7-9 and J usage is TRBJ1-5, with no clear D. The CDR3 is 13 residues long. Per the germline V gene, CDR1 is SEHNR and CDR2 is FQNEAQ (reference sequence). The germline V and J ends were trimmed by 2 bases and 5 bases, with 7 bases remaining between them. CDR3: CASSLYGDQPQHF. The CDR3 DNA reads as TGTGCCAGCAGCTTATACGGGGATCAGCCCCAGCATTTT. Full variable domain (rest looked up from reference TRBV7-9 and TRBJ1-5): DTGVSQNPRHKITKRGQNVTFRCDPISEHNRLYWYRQTLGQGPEFLTYFQNEAQLEKSRLLSDRFSAERPKGSFSTLEIQRTEQGDSAMYLCASSLYGDQPQHFGDGTRLSIL.

The sample holds many counts of this clonotype. The V and J genes are TRBV5-1 and TRBJ2-3; a possible D gene is TRBD2 (7 bases). Deletions cut 4 bases from V and 7 bases from J, with 19 bases between. Germline CDR1 is SGHRS and CDR2 is YFSETQ. This CDR3 is 15 amino acids long. CDR3 sequence: CASSPRGGAENTQYF. The CDR3, as DNA: TGCGCCAGCAGCCCCCGTGGGGGGGCCGAGAATACGCAGTATTTT.

This clonotype was found many times. The rearrangement links TRBV6-1 to TRBJ2-5; tentatively, D is TRBD1 or TRBD2 (5 bases each). V lost 1 base, J lost 5 bases, and 11 bases lay in between. This CDR3 contains 14 residues. Germline CDR1 and CDR2: MNHNS and SASEGT. Written as DNA, the CDR3 is TGTGCCAGCAGTGAAGGGGACGGCGGCGAGACCCAGTACTTC. Translating gives CASSEGDGGETQYF.

The table lists this clonotype with many counts. The chain has TRBV10-3 and TRBJ1-1; a possible D gene is TRBD1 (5 bases). Trimming left V 0 bases short and J 11 bases short, with 10 bases between. The germline V gene encodes CDR1 ENHRY and CDR2 SYGVKD. The length of the CDR3 is 12 residues. In nucleotides, the CDR3 is TGTGCCATCAGTGAGTCGCGGCGGGGCGCTTTCTTT. Its translation is CAISESRRGAFF.

This clonotype was seen a handful of times. The rearrangement uses TRBV7-9 and TRBJ2-7; TRBD1 aligns across 9 bases. The junction had 10 bases not matched to a gene; V was cut back by 4 bases and J by 0 bases. This CDR3 spans 17 amino acids. Germline V gene lookup returns CDR1 SEHNR and CDR2 FQNEAQ (reference sequence). The CDR3 spells CASSSPPGQGNSYEQYF. The CDR3 nucleotides are TGTGCCAGCAGCTCCCCTCCGGGACAGGGCAACTCCTACGAGCAGTACTTC.

This clonotype appeared a few times. The rearrangement uses TRBV28 and TRBJ1-1; the D gene is possibly TRBD1 (5 bases). V was clipped by 8 bases and J by 6 bases, with 13 bases between them. This CDR3 is built from 12 residues. From germline, CDR1 is MDHEN and CDR2 SYDVKM. CDR3 protein: CASGPIGAEAFF. DNA for the CDR3: TGTGCCAGCGGGCCAATAGGGGCTGAAGCTTTCTTT. The full variable domain, rest sourced from reference TRBV28 and TRBJ1-1, is DVKVTQSSRYLVKRTGEKVFLECVQDMDHENMFWYRQDPGLGLRLIYFSYDVKMKEKGDIPEGYSVSREKKERFSLILESASTNQTSMYLCASGPIGAEAFFGQGTRLTVV.

This clonotype was detected many times. This chain joins TRBV3-1 and TRBJ2-5; maybe TRBD1 (5 bases). CDR1 and CDR2 (germline): LGHDT, YNNKEL (reference sequence). There are 11 residues in the CDR3. V was cut by 7 bases and J by 3 bases, with 6 bases left in between. The CDR3 DNA sequence: TGTGCCAGCACCAGGGAAGAGACCCAGTACTTC. Amino acids: CASTREETQYF.

This clonotype appeared many times. This sequence joins TRBV12-3 or TRBV12-4 and TRBJ1-5; 7 nucleotides match TRBD1. The CDR3 loop spans 15 amino acids. Losses at the gene ends were 3 bases for V and 6 bases for J; bases not matched to a gene: 8. CDR3 sequence reads: CASSFADRDRQPQHF. In DNA, the CDR3 is TGTGCCAGCAGTTTCGCCGACAGGGACCGTCAGCCCCAGCATTTT.

This clonotype was observed many times. This rearrangement joins TRBV21-1 to TRBJ1-4; TRBD1, the table's D call, was not compared with the DNA. TRBV21-1 is labeled a pseudogene. The CDR3 is 15 residues long. The CDR3 nucleotides read TGTGCCAGCAGCAATCGGACAGGTGTCTGGGAAAAACTGTTTTTT. Translated: CASSNRTGVWEKLFF.

V and J are TRBV7-2 and TRBJ2-2; 9 bases fit TRBD1. The CDR3 has 18 residues. V dropped 2 bases and J dropped 1; count of bases not matched to a gene: 8. Germline CDR1 and CDR2: SGHTA and FQGNSA. The CDR3 region has the DNA TGTGCCAGCAGCTTAAGGCCGGGACAGGGCATGAACACCGGGGAGCTGTTTTTT. Translating it yields CASSLRPGQGMNTGELFF. The full variable domain, its missing parts supplied by reference TRBV7-2 and TRBJ2-2, is GAGVSQSPSNKVTEKGKDVELRCDPISGHTALYWYRQSLGQGLEFLIYFQGNSAPDKSGLPSDRFSAERTGGSVSTLTIQRTQQEDSAVYLCASSLRPGQGMNTGELFFGEGSRLTVL.